This T cell receptor beta chain was found in a study of shared clonotypes between healthy human individuals. Study-wide results and caveats: Among the subsets, naive ones generally showed larger estimated richness than memory ones. Sampling used blood alone; tissue repertoires probably differ.

CDR3 size: 11 residues. Trimming shortened V by 5 bases and J by 2 bases, and 6 bases separated the two germline ends. Germline V lookup: CDR1 SQVTM, CDR2 ANQGSEA. This clone was found a few times. The antigen is not known. Clones were read by immunoSEQ multiplex PCR, and TCRdb kept only the in-frame ones, dropping some. The repertoire consists of 2 million to 3 million clones, with 93% occurring once and the leading ten covering approximately 0.37%. This sequence originates from a man aged 18 to 29 in good health. Some clones in this sample may be carry-over from other donors' samples. The chain combines TRBV29-1 with TRBJ1-1; no clear D. Sequences were obtained from naive CD4+ T cells from PBMCs. Subset denoted: CD45RA+ positively selected. CDR3 region: CSVQDNTEAFF. The DNA of the CDR3 is TGCAGCGTTCAGGATAACACTGAAGCTTTCTTT.